This T cell receptor beta chain was identified during a study of blood T cell repertoires in COVID-19. Sequenced by immunoSEQ multiplex PCR; TCRdb stores in-frame clones only, minus some. Here the sample spans around 190,000 clones, approximately 84% being singletons. Per the germline V gene, CDR1 is SGHRS and CDR2 is YFSETQ. J gave up 5 bases and V 5 bases, and 15 bases lay outside the gene matches. The CDR3 is made up of 17 amino acids. Residents of about two dozen US areas, aged roughly 18 to 89 years, made up the participants. Symptom resolution, clearance, or two negative PCRs marked donors in Cohort 3 as recovered.

Input material: PBMCs or T cells enriched from blood (not recorded which). The sequence was collected from a woman in her twenties or thirties who had recovered from COVID-19. The rearrangement joins TRBV5-1 to TRBJ1-2; TRBD1 matches 10 bases. This CDR3 reads CASRLMITGTGEYGYTF. In nucleotides, the CDR3 is TGCGCCAGCAGGTTGATGATAACCGGGACAGGGGAGTATGGCTACACCTTC.